The 32 T cell receptor beta chains given below trace back to one sample, sequenced in a study of cytotoxic CD8 clonotypes in ibrutinib-treated CLL (dated by TCRdb to 2020 to 2022). According to the study, the label for this sample's time point signals: 24 months on ibrutinib. Library preparation was by the immunoSEQ multiplex PCR assay. The clones in this table, taken by TCRdb from immuneACCESS, are in-frame only. Not every clone is retained; where verified, under half of the shortfall comes from an unresolved V gene, and the cause of the rest is unknown. This sample holds 45,000 to 70,000 clones; 55% to 65% were observed only once. Just over 20% of the sample goes to the ten largest clones. The material sequenced was PBMCs, taken after 24 months of ibrutinib treatment. Receptors were obtained from a human donor with chronic lymphocytic leukemia.

This chain joins TRBV4-1 and TRBJ2-2; 9 bases line up with TRBD1. Germline V gene lookup returns CDR1 MGHRA and CDR2 YSYEKL. The V gene end was trimmed by 4 bases and the J gene end by 2 bases; junction bases not matched to a gene: 2. This CDR3 spans 15 amino acids. CDR3: CASSLGQGNTGELFF. The CDR3 nucleotides are TGCGCCAGCAGCCTGGGACAGGGAAACACCGGGGAGCTGTTTTTT.

The rearrangement joins TRBV7-6 to TRBJ2-2; 8 bases are a match to TRBD1. Trimming took 1 base from V and 1 from J; bases not matched to a gene: 8. Germline V lookup: CDR1 SGHVS, CDR2 FNYEAQ. The CDR3 contains 18 residues. The CDR3 sequence is CASSLGVGTGMNTGELFF. Here the CDR3 DNA reads TGTGCCAGCAGCTTAGGGGTAGGGACAGGCATGAACACCGGGGAGCTGTTTTTT. Together with reference TRBV7-6 and TRBJ2-2, the CDR3 gives the full variable domain: GAGVSQSPRYKVTKRGQDVALRCDPISGHVSLYWYRQALGQGPEFLTYFNYEAQQDKSGLPNDRFSAERPEGSISTLTIQRTEQRDSAMYRCASSLGVGTGMNTGELFFGEGSRLTVL.

V gene TRBV11-2 combines with J gene TRBJ2-7; possible D gene TRBD2, 6 bases. CDR3 size: 17 residues. V was clipped by 3 bases and J by 4 bases, with 22 bases between them. Looked up from germline, CDR1 is SGHAT and CDR2 is FQNNGV. CDR3 nucleotide sequence: TGTGCCAGCAGCTTGTGGCCGGGGGTAGGCAATCTTTACGAGCAGTACTTC. Its protein is CASSLWPGVGNLYEQYF.

This clone was observed a few times. V usage is TRBV6-1 and J usage is TRBJ2-3; possibly TRBD2 for D (6 bases). The germline CDR1 and CDR2 sequences are MNHNS and SASEGT. This CDR3 is 16 amino acids long. The germline V and J ends were trimmed by 4 bases and 4 bases, with 18 bases remaining between them. The CDR3 DNA reads TGTGCCAGCAGTGGAGGGCACCGGACTAAGGCAGATACGCAGTATTTT. Encoded protein: CASSGGHRTKADTQYF.

The V gene is TRBV19, the J gene TRBJ2-1; D ambiguous. Germline CDR1 is LNHDA and CDR2 is SQIVND (reference sequence). With 6 bases removed from V and 4 bases from J, the gap between germline ends came to 13 bases. This CDR3 is 14 amino acids long. The CDR3 here is CASRVRSGYNEQFF. For the CDR3, the DNA is TGTGCCAGTAGGGTCAGGTCCGGGTACAATGAGCAGTTCTTC. The whole variable domain, filled in from reference TRBV19 and TRBJ2-1, reads DGGITQSPKYLFRKEGQNVTLSCEQNLNHDAMYWYRQDPGQGLRLIYYSQIVNDFQKGDIAEGYSVSREKKESFPLTVTSAQKNPTAFYLCASRVRSGYNEQFFGPGTRLTVL.

V is TRBV13 and J is TRBJ2-3; D gene uncertain. The CDR3 spans 17 residues. Trimming took 2 bases from V and 2 from J, leaving 17 bases between them. Germline values: CDR1 PRHDT, CDR2 FYEKMQ (reference sequence). CDR3 amino acids: CASSLWGSAGPTDTQYF. The CDR3 DNA is TGTGCCAGCAGCTTATGGGGTTCGGCTGGACCCACAGATACGCAGTATTTT.

The sample holds one count of this clone. The chain recombines TRBV4-2 with TRBJ2-5; TRBD2 might be the D (5 bases). The germline V gene has CDR1 LGHNA and CDR2 YNFKEQ. CDR3 length: 15 amino acids. Trimming left V 1 base short and J 2 bases short, with 11 bases between. This CDR3 is CASSQGEPGQETQYF. The CDR3, as DNA: TGTGCCAGCAGCCAAGGGGAACCGGGGCAAGAGACCCAGTACTTC.

The chain couples TRBV27 to TRBJ2-7; TRBD2 aligns across 10 bases. V shed 1 base, J shed 5 bases, and the junction held 5 bases outside the gene matches. CDR1 and CDR2 from the germline V gene are MNHEY and SMNVEV (reference sequence). The CDR3 is 15 residues long. The CDR3: CASSLLSSGSDEQYF. DNA of the CDR3: TGTGCCAGCAGTTTATTGTCTAGCGGGAGCGACGAGCAGTACTTC.

The chain recombines TRBV5-1 with TRBJ2-3; D perhaps matches TRBD2 (5 bases). From germline, CDR1 is SGHRS and CDR2 YFSETQ. Trimming pared 0 bases from V and 4 bases from J, leaving 12 bases between. The length of the CDR3 is 15 residues. CDR3 sequence: CASSLESGAADTQYF. The CDR3 nucleotides read TGCGCCAGCAGCTTGGAAAGCGGTGCAGCAGATACGCAGTATTTT.

The chain is built from TRBV10-3 and TRBJ1-1; D not resolved. Germline CDR1 reads ENHRY; CDR2 reads SYGVKD. The CDR3 totals 13 residues. With 6 bases removed from V and 3 bases from J, the gap between germline ends came to 11 bases. The CDR3 here is CAISAVRDTEAFF. Here the CDR3 DNA reads TGTGCCATCAGCGCTGTGCGGGACACTGAAGCTTTCTTT.

The chain combines TRBV6-1 with TRBJ2-7, with a tentative D call TRBD1 (6 bases). Between the trimmed V and J ends, which lost 5 bases and 3 bases, there was a span of 11 bases. CDR3 length equals 13 residues. Per germline, CDR1 MNHNS and CDR2 SASEGT. CDR3 residues: CASSLGAGYEQYV. The DNA for the CDR3 is TGTGCCAGCAGTTTGGGGGCAGGCTACGAGCAGTACGTC.

The chain joins TRBV9 to TRBJ2-7; 7 bases are shared with TRBD2. This CDR3 contains 15 residues. The germline V gene has CDR1 SGDLS and CDR2 YYNGEE. J lost 3 bases, V lost 0 bases, and 6 bases had no gene match. CDR3 amino acids: CASSVGPPGGYEQYF. Written as DNA, the CDR3 is TGTGCCAGCAGCGTAGGGCCGCCGGGGGGCTACGAGCAGTACTTC. Drawing the rest from reference TRBV9 and TRBJ2-7, the complete variable domain is DSGVTQTPKHLITATGQRVTLRCSPRSGDLSVYWYQQSLDQGLQFLIQYYNGEERAKGNILERFSAQQFPDLHSELNLSSLELGDSALYFCASSVGPPGGYEQYFGPGTRLTVT.

V and J are TRBV13 and TRBJ1-2, with TRBD1 matching 7 bases. The CDR3 spans 14 residues. J gave up 6 bases and V 0 bases, and 4 bases lay outside the gene matches. Germline values: CDR1 PRHDT, CDR2 FYEKMQ (reference sequence). CDR3 sequence (DNA): TGTGCCAGCAGCTTAGGGGACAGGTCCCATGGCTACACCTTC. It encodes CASSLGDRSHGYTF. The variable domain in full, completed from reference TRBV13 and TRBJ1-2, reads AAGVIQSPRHLIKEKRETATLKCYPIPRHDTVYWYQQGPGQDPQFLISFYEKMQSDKGSIPDRFSAQQFSDYHSELNMSSLELGDSALYFCASSLGDRSHGYTFGSGTRLTVV.

This clone was seen just once. The rearrangement links TRBV7-9 to TRBJ1-2, with D possibly being TRBD1 (5 bases). The germline CDR1 and CDR2 sequences are SEHNR and FQNEAQ (reference sequence). The CDR3 covers 13 residues. Deletions cut 1 base from V and 4 bases from J, with 7 bases between. Written as DNA, the CDR3 is TGTGCCAGCAGCTTAGTGACAGCCTATGGCTACACCTTC. This gives the protein CASSLVTAYGYTF.

This chain joins TRBV7-2 and TRBJ2-5; weak D call: TRBD1 (6 bases). The germline V gene has CDR1 SGHTA and CDR2 FQGNSA. The CDR3 has 14 amino acids. V was trimmed by 2 bases and J by 4 bases, leaving 11 bases between them. The CDR3 loop is CASSLQTGRETQYF. The CDR3 DNA follows: TGTGCCAGCAGCTTACAAACAGGGAGAGAGACCCAGTACTTC. The full variable domain, completed using reference TRBV7-2 and TRBJ2-5, is GAGVSQSPSNKVTEKGKDVELRCDPISGHTALYWYRQSLGQGLEFLIYFQGNSAPDKSGLPSDRFSAERTGGSVSTLTIQRTQQEDSAVYLCASSLQTGRETQYFGPGTRLLVL.

The chain recombines TRBV29-1 with TRBJ2-3; D might be TRBD2 (6 bases). The CDR3 totals 11 residues. Germline V gene sequence: CDR1 SQVTM, CDR2 ANQGSEA. V shed 6 bases and J shed 2 bases, with 6 bases lying between them. In nucleotides, the CDR3 is TGCAGCGTGGGACTCACAGATACGCAGTATTTT. This encodes CSVGLTDTQYF.

The chain links TRBV19 to TRBJ2-7, with 8 bases that match TRBD1. With V trimmed by 6 bases and J by 7 bases, 14 bases remained unmatched. The CDR3 has 15 residues. CDR1 LNHDA and CDR2 SQIVND come from the germline V gene (reference sequence). The CDR3 nucleotides read TGTGCCAGTAGCCAAGAGGGCAGGGGGCGGGAAGAGCAGTACTTC. It encodes CASSQEGRGREEQYF.

This chain links TRBV5-4 with TRBJ2-2, with D uncertain. The germline V gene encodes CDR1 SGHNT and CDR2 YYREEE (reference sequence). CDR3 length equals 12 residues. V was clipped by 0 bases and J by 10 bases, with 7 bases between them. The CDR3 sequence is CASSLEYEELFF. The CDR3 nucleotides read TGTGCCAGCAGCTTGGAATATGAGGAGCTGTTTTTT.

The chain combines TRBV6-5 with TRBJ2-3, with 10 bases identical to TRBD2. The J segment lost 6 bases and the V segment lost 4 bases, leaving 7 bases of the junction unmatched. The germline V gene has CDR1 MNHEY and CDR2 SVGAGI. The length of the CDR3 is 15 residues. The CDR3 region has the DNA TGTGCCAGCAGTTTAGCGGGAGGCCCAGGGGATACGCAGTATTTT. It codes for CASSLAGGPGDTQYF.

This clone was observed a few times. The V gene is TRBV5-1, the J gene TRBJ2-2, with D possibly being TRBD1 (5 bases). CDR1 and CDR2 from the germline V gene are SGHRS and YFSETQ. V lost 5 bases and J lost 4, with 12 bases in between. This CDR3 is built from 14 residues. The CDR3: CASSFDRVTGELFF. The DNA of the CDR3 is TGCGCCAGCAGTTTTGACAGAGTCACCGGGGAGCTGTTTTTT.

The chain is built from TRBV7-8 and TRBJ1-4; TRBD1 might be the D (5 bases). V was shortened by 3 bases and J by 0 bases, with 8 bases between the two germline ends. The germline CDR1 and CDR2 sequences are SGHVS and FQNEAQ. This CDR3 is built from 15 residues. This chain's CDR3 is CASSFQGATNEKLFF. CDR3 nucleotides: TGTGCCAGCAGCTTTCAGGGTGCAACTAATGAAAAACTGTTTTTT. Drawing the rest from reference TRBV7-8 and TRBJ1-4, the complete variable domain is GAGVSQSPRYKVAKRGQDVALRCDPISGHVSLFWYQQALGQGPEFLTYFQNEAQLDKSGLPSDRFFAERPEGSVSTLKIQRTQQEDSAVYLCASSFQGATNEKLFFGSGTQLSVL.

This clone was recorded a few times. The chain combines TRBV19 with TRBJ1-5; D may be TRBD1 (6 bases). Germline V gene data show CDR1 as LNHDA and CDR2 as SQIVND (reference sequence). This CDR3 region has 12 residues. Trimming cost V 4 bases and J 9 bases, with 10 bases left between them. The CDR3 DNA follows: TGTGCCAGTAGTACAGGGGCTCGGCCCCAGCATTTT. It encodes CASSTGARPQHF.

This chain links TRBV6-1 with TRBJ2-7; 8 nucleotides align to TRBD2. The trim removed 2 bases at V and 6 bases at J, leaving 6 bases unmatched. The CDR3 totals 14 residues. Germline V gene sequence: CDR1 MNHNS, CDR2 SASEGT. CDR3 protein: CASSEKRGLGEQYV. DNA for the CDR3: TGTGCCAGCAGTGAAAAGCGGGGGTTAGGCGAGCAGTACGTC.

This clone was observed a handful of times. The chain is built from TRBV4-1 and TRBJ1-1; 7 bases agree with TRBD1. V shed 5 bases, J shed 0 bases, and the junction held 3 bases outside the gene matches. Germline V lookup: CDR1 MGHRA, CDR2 YSYEKL. The CDR3 is 14 residues long. In DNA form, the CDR3 reads TGCGCCAGCAGCGGCAGGGGGATGAACACTGAAGCTTTCTTT. Translated: CASSGRGMNTEAFF.

This chain uses TRBV9 with TRBJ2-7; D possibly corresponds to TRBD1 (6 bases). V was cut by 4 bases and J by 6 bases, with 17 bases left in between. The length of the CDR3 is 14 residues. CDR1 is SGDLS, CDR2 YYNGEE, per germline. The CDR3 is CASSRGGAATEQYF. The CDR3, as DNA: TGTGCCAGCAGCCGAGGGGGAGCAGCCACCGAGCAGTACTTC.

Details on this clone: A read error may account for a junction end that differs from germline. The chain uses TRBV5-6 and TRBJ2-6; no firm D call. The CDR3 length is 18 residues. Per the germline V gene, CDR1 is SGHDT and CDR2 is YYEEEE. The CDR3 protein is CASTLGWTPRSGANVLTF. The CDR3 DNA reads TGTGCCAGCACCTTGGGGTGGACGCCTCGCTCTGGGGCCAACGTCCTGACTTTC.

For this clone: Other DNA sequences in this specimen translate into the identical CDR3. The chain recombines TRBV20-1 with TRBJ2-1, with D unresolved. The CDR3 has 11 residues. CDR1 DFQATT and CDR2 SNEGSKA come from the germline V gene (reference sequence). Trimming removed 0 bases from V and 3 bases from J, with 0 bases in between. The CDR3 loop reads CSARDYNEQFF. The CDR3 bases are TGCAGTGCTAGAGACTACAATGAGCAGTTCTTC.

The rearrangement joins TRBV30 to TRBJ2-7, with 8 bases aligning to TRBD1. Unmatched junction bases numbered 6, after V lost 7 bases and J lost 4 bases. The CDR3 sequence is 12 residues long. The V gene's germline CDR1 is GTSNPN and CDR2 SVGIG (reference sequence). The CDR3 here is CAFRQGTYEQYF. CDR3 DNA sequence: TGTGCCTTTCGACAGGGGACATACGAGCAGTACTTC.

The sample holds a few counts of this clone. V is TRBV6-5 and J is TRBJ1-2; D is unresolved. The germline V gene has CDR1 MNHEY and CDR2 SVGAGI. Trimming stripped 5 bases from V and 2 bases from J, with 12 bases between. The CDR3 totals 14 residues. CDR3 DNA sequence: TGTGCCAGCAGTCCTCTCCATACCAACTATGGCTACACCTTC. It is translated as CASSPLHTNYGYTF.

V is TRBV28 and J is TRBJ1-2, with D uncertain. The germline CDR1 and CDR2 sequences are MDHEN and SYDVKM. V was pared by 5 bases and J by 7 bases, with 5 bases between. The CDR3 consists of 10 residues. CDR3 DNA: TGTGCCAGCAGTGGTCGTGGCTACACCTTC. Its translation: CASSGRGYTF.

This CDR3 reads CASSLRADNTGELFF. The CDR3 region has the DNA TGCGCCAGCAGCCTGCGGGCGGACAACACCGGGGAGCTGTTTTTT. J is TRBJ2-2 and V is TRBV5-1, with D possibly matching TRBD2 (5 bases). CDR1 is SGHRS and CDR2 is YFSETQ in the germline V gene. The CDR3 has 15 amino acids. V lost 4 bases to trimming and J lost 2 bases, with 12 bases between them.

The CDR3 DNA reads as TGCGCCAGCAGCCTAACCTGGGACAGGTTAAACTATGGCTACACCTTC. Protein product: CASSLTWDRLNYGYTF. The chain uses TRBV5-1 and TRBJ1-2, with 8 positions matching TRBD1. Germline trimming cut 4 bases from V and 2 bases from J; bases unmatched to any gene: 10. The CDR3 covers 16 residues. Germline V lookup: CDR1 SGHRS, CDR2 YFSETQ. The complete variable domain, with remaining parts taken from reference TRBV5-1 and TRBJ1-2, reads KAGVTQTPRYLIKTRGQQVTLSCSPISGHRSVSWYQQTPGQGLQFLFEYFSETQRNKGNFPGRFSGRQFSNSRSEMNVSTLELGDSALYLCASSLTWDRLNYGYTFGSGTRLTVV.